The next 2 T cell receptor beta chains were all read from a single sample in a study of a mutant IDH1 vaccine in newly diagnosed glioma. Time point here: week 5, during vaccination. Doses of 300 ug of mutant IDH1 20-mer peptide were given with topical imiquimod. Their specific antigens are unknown. Some clones are missing from TCRdb's copy, which holds only in-frame ones; the method was immunoSEQ multiplex PCR. The sample yields about 27,000 clones, under 85% seen once. The sample was PBMCs, taken from a glioma patient whose treatment included an IDH1 peptide vaccine. Source of these receptors: a man in his forties or fifties with glioma. Some clones in this sample may be carry-over from other donors' samples.

V is TRBV5-1 and J is TRBJ1-2; 8 bases are a match to TRBD1. Germline V gene data show CDR1 as SGHRS and CDR2 as YFSETQ. The CDR3 has 14 amino acids. Losses at the gene ends were 4 bases for V and 8 bases for J; bases not matched to a gene: 10. CDR3 residues: CASSGAGGRGGYTF. The CDR3 nucleotides read TGCGCCAGCAGCGGGGCAGGGGGCCGGGGCGGCTACACCTTC.

This chain links TRBV7-2 with TRBJ2-3, with TRBD2 as a possible D gene (6 bases). V gave up 5 bases and J gave up 10 bases, with 10 bases separating them. CDR1 is SGHTA, CDR2 FQGNSA, per germline. The CDR3 has 11 amino acids. CDR3 in DNA: TGTGCCAGCAGCCCGGGGGAGTCGCAGTATTTT. As protein: CASSPGESQYF.